The 26 T cell receptor beta chains below come from one sample, sequenced in a study of vaccination and CD4 T cells after COVID-19. The treatment here: approximately nine-day PBMC culture with coronavirus spike peptide pools or control peptides (ViraFEST assay). The unexposed donor gave CD4+ T cells before the COVID-19 pandemic (2011-2018). These receptors lack a known antigen. Oncomine TCR Beta short-read sequencing was applied to DNA from cultured CD4+ T cells. TCRdb re-called the PCR reads through MiXCR, storing one row per CDR3 protein. This table has about 4,900 distinct CDR3 sequences, around two fifths appearing once. Material: CD4+ T cells from blood, cultured in vitro. Receptor source: a human donor in good health.

The chain links TRBV18 to TRBJ2-7; D possibly corresponds to TRBD1 (5 bases). Germline V gene sequence: CDR1 KGHSH, CDR2 LQKENI. Trimming left V 4 bases short and J 1 base short, with 8 bases between. The CDR3 extends over 13 amino acids. The CDR3: CASSRDSSYEQYF. The DNA of the CDR3 is TGTGCCAGCTCACGAGACAGTTCCTACGAGCAGTACTTC.

This clonotype has a handful of counts. This chain joins TRBV5-4 and TRBJ2-3; D is unclear. Per the germline V gene, CDR1 is SGHNT and CDR2 is YYREEE (reference sequence). Trimming left V 3 bases short and J 6 bases short, with 8 bases between. The CDR3 length is 12 residues. The CDR3 sequence: CASSSPVDTQYF. The CDR3 bases are TGTGCCAGCAGCTCTCCCGTGGATACGCAGTATTTT.

This clonotype turned up a few times. The chain joins TRBV20-1 to TRBJ1-5, with a possible D match to TRBD1 (6 bases). The V and J ends lost 7 bases and 4 bases respectively, with 14 bases between them. The CDR3 loop spans 13 amino acids. CDR1 DFQATT and CDR2 SNEGSKA come from the germline V gene (reference sequence). CDR3 DNA sequence: TGCAGTGGGAGACAGGACGAAAATCAGCCCCAGCATTTT. It encodes CSGRQDENQPQHF.

This chain joins TRBV29-1 and TRBJ1-2, with 7 bases matching TRBD1. V trimming: 4 bases; J trimming: 4 bases; junction bases outside the gene matches: 6. The V gene's germline CDR1 is SQVTM and CDR2 ANQGSEA. This CDR3 region has 13 residues. This CDR3 is CSVGQGGGYGYTF. In nucleotides, the CDR3 is TGCAGCGTTGGACAGGGTGGAGGCTATGGCTACACCTTC.

This clonotype is medium-sized (0.01 to 0.1%) by share. This chain uses TRBV27 with TRBJ1-2, with D possibly TRBD1 on 5 matching bases. The V gene lost 5 bases and the J gene lost 6 bases, with 16 bases spanning the gap. The CDR3 runs 14 residues. CDR1 MNHEY and CDR2 SMNVEV come from the germline V gene (reference sequence). The CDR3 reads CASSPETGTDGYTF. In DNA form, the CDR3 reads TGTGCCAGCAGTCCTGAGACCGGGACGGATGGCTACACCTTC.

The genes are TRBV14 and TRBJ1-6; D not resolved. Germline V gene data show CDR1 as SGHDN and CDR2 as FVKESK. V lost 7 bases, J lost 11 bases, and 18 bases lay in between. The CDR3 contains 14 residues. In nucleotides, the CDR3 is TGTGCCAGCACCCAGCGACCCGGTTCGACACCCCTCCACTTT. Residues: CASTQRPGSTPLHF.

The genes are TRBV2 and TRBJ1-1, with a weak D call TRBD1 (5 bases). CDR1 and CDR2 from the germline V gene are SNHLY and FYNNEI. The CDR3 consists of 13 residues. V was cut by 6 bases and J by 5 bases, with 13 bases left in between. CDR3 nucleotide sequence: TGTGCCAGCAGGGGGGACCCTGCAACTGAAGCTTTCTTT. Its translation: CASRGDPATEAFF. The full variable domain, with the rest looked up from reference TRBV2 and TRBJ1-1, is EPEVTQTPSHQVTQMGQEVILRCVPISNHLYFYWYRQILGQKVEFLVSFYNNEISEKSEIFDDQFSVERPDGSNFTLKIRSTKLEDSAMYFCASRGDPATEAFFGQGTRLTVV.

This rearrangement joins TRBV29-1 to TRBJ2-2, with 10 bases lining up with TRBD2. Germline-derived CDR1 and CDR2 are SQVTM and ANQGSEA. This CDR3 comprises 15 residues. V was pared by 7 bases and J by 6 bases, with 11 bases of the junction left unmatched. The CDR3 loop reads CSAGGRGTSAGELFF. The CDR3 DNA reads as TGCAGCGCCGGCGGTCGGGGGACTAGCGCCGGGGAGCTGTTTTTT.

The chain carries TRBV20-1 and TRBJ1-2; D not resolved. The CDR3 extends over 12 amino acids. The germline CDR1 and CDR2 sequences are DFQATT and SNEGSKA (reference sequence). The ends were cut back, 3 bases at V and 2 bases at J, with 7 bases in the middle. In DNA, the CDR3 is TGCAGTGCTAGGTGGGGAAACTATGGCTACACCTTC. This gives the protein CSARWGNYGYTF.

This clonotype appeared a few times. This chain connects TRBV6-5 to TRBJ2-2, with D uncertain. Trimming shortened V by 2 bases and J by 3 bases, and 7 bases separated the two germline ends. Germline lookup yields CDR1 MNHEY and CDR2 SVGAGI. The CDR3 is made up of 14 amino acids. This CDR3 is CASSYLLDTGELFF. The CDR3 nucleotides read TGTGCCAGCAGTTACCTTCTGGACACCGGGGAGCTGTTTTTT.

This clonotype has just a few counts. One end of the junction is discordant with germline, which a read error may explain. This chain joins TRBV7-7 and TRBJ1-2; possible D gene TRBD1, 5 bases. CDR3 length equals 15 residues. From germline, CDR1 is SSHAT and CDR2 FNYEAQ (reference sequence). The CDR3 loop is CASSYTPGPSFGYTF. In DNA form, the CDR3 reads TGTGCTAGCAGTTACACCCCGGGACCTTCTTTCGGCTACACCTTC.

The chain links TRBV18 to TRBJ1-5, with TRBD1 as a possible D gene (5 bases). Trimming cost V 1 base and J 4 bases, with 5 bases left between them. Germline CDR1 reads KGHSH; CDR2 reads LQKENI. There are 13 residues in the CDR3. CDR3 sequence: CASSPQGNQPQHF. The DNA of the CDR3 is TGTGCCAGCTCACCACAGGGGAATCAGCCCCAGCATTTT.

This clonotype was observed a handful of times. The rearrangement uses TRBV11-2 and TRBJ2-7; the D gene could be TRBD1 or TRBD2 (6 bases each). Germline V CDR1 and CDR2: SGHAT, FQNNGV. The CDR3 covers 16 residues. V was pared by 1 base and J by 0 bases, with 13 bases between. CDR3 loop: CASSLGSGGFSYEQYF. The CDR3 DNA sequence: TGTGCCAGCAGCTTAGGATCCGGGGGCTTCTCCTACGAGCAGTACTTC.

This clonotype was observed a few times. The J gene is TRBJ1-1, the V gene TRBV19, with a possible D match to TRBD1 (5 bases). This CDR3 spans 13 amino acids. From germline, CDR1 is LNHDA and CDR2 SQIVND (reference sequence). Trimming shortened V by 7 bases and J by 0 bases, and 9 bases separated the two germline ends. The CDR3 bases are TGTGCCAGTAATTTACAGGTGAACACTGAAGCTTTCTTT. It translates to CASNLQVNTEAFF.

The V and J genes are TRBV18 and TRBJ1-1, with TRBD1 as a possible D gene (5 bases). V lost 1 base, J lost 3 bases, and 15 bases lay in between. The CDR3 length is 16 residues. CDR1 is KGHSH and CDR2 is LQKENI in the germline V gene. The CDR3 DNA follows: TGTGCCAGCTCACCACAGGGGACCCTGCTGGACACTGAAGCTTTCTTT. It specifies CASSPQGTLLDTEAFF.

The CDR3 DNA sequence: TGTGCCAGCAGCCAAAGGGGGCAGCCCCAGCATTTT. Translating it yields CASSQRGQPQHF. The chain joins TRBV7-8 to TRBJ1-5; a weak D match, TRBD1 (6 bases). The germline V gene encodes CDR1 SGHVS and CDR2 FQNEAQ. This CDR3 has 12 amino acids. The V end was cut by 5 bases, the J end by 7 bases, with 9 bases between.

The V gene is TRBV19, the J gene TRBJ2-7, with TRBD1 matching 9 bases. CDR1 and CDR2 from the germline V gene are LNHDA and SQIVND (reference sequence). Trimming removed 4 bases from V and 3 bases from J; junction bases left unmatched: 13. There are 17 residues in the CDR3. For the CDR3, the DNA is TGTGCCAGTAGTAGCCACCCTCCGGGACAGGGATTCTACGAGCAGTACTTC. This sequence encodes CASSSHPPGQGFYEQYF. The entire variable domain, with the rest obtained from reference TRBV19 and TRBJ2-7, is as follows: DGGITQSPKYLFRKEGQNVTLSCEQNLNHDAMYWYRQDPGQGLRLIYYSQIVNDFQKGDIAEGYSVSREKKESFPLTVTSAQKNPTAFYLCASSSHPPGQGFYEQYFGPGTRLTVT.

This clonotype is judged medium-sized. This chain uses TRBV3-1 with TRBJ2-7; the match to TRBD1 covers 9 bases. The CDR3 is 15 residues long. V gave up 4 bases and J gave up 5 bases; unmatched junction bases: 9. From germline, CDR1 is LGHDT and CDR2 YNNKEL (reference sequence). CDR3 loop: CASSRLGTGLDEQYF. In nucleotides, the CDR3 is TGTGCCAGCAGCCGCCTTGGGACAGGGCTGGACGAGCAGTACTTC.

V usage is TRBV9 and J usage is TRBJ1-1; D is unclear. This CDR3 spans 13 amino acids. With 1 base removed from V and 5 bases from J, the gap between germline ends came to 9 bases. From germline, CDR1 is SGDLS and CDR2 YYNGEE. The CDR3 loop is CASSVTFQTEAFF. CDR3 DNA: TGTGCCAGCAGCGTAACCTTCCAAACTGAAGCTTTCTTT. Complete variable domain (other parts from reference TRBV9 and TRBJ1-1): DSGVTQTPKHLITATGQRVTLRCSPRSGDLSVYWYQQSLDQGLQFLIQYYNGEERAKGNILERFSAQQFPDLHSELNLSSLELGDSALYFCASSVTFQTEAFFGQGTRLTVV.

This clonotype was observed a handful of times. This chain connects TRBV20-1 to TRBJ2-2; D call uncertain. Trimming removed 1 base at V and 0 bases at J, with 9 bases between. CDR3 length: 15 residues. Looked up from germline, CDR1 is DFQATT and CDR2 is SNEGSKA (reference sequence). CDR3 bases: TGCAGTGCTAGAGGGCAGGCTCCGAACACCGGGGAGCTGTTTTTT. Encoded protein: CSARGQAPNTGELFF.

The chain joins TRBV30 to TRBJ2-5; D could derive from TRBD1 or TRBD2 (5 bases each). Germline V gene sequence: CDR1 GTSNPN, CDR2 SVGIG (reference sequence). The CDR3 totals 10 residues. V lost 5 bases and J lost 4, with 5 bases in between. CDR3 loop: CAWGGETQYF. The CDR3 region has the DNA TGTGCCTGGGGGGGAGAGACCCAGTACTTC.

The chain is built from TRBV20-1 and TRBJ2-7; 7 nucleotides match TRBD1. Germline V gene sequence: CDR1 DFQATT, CDR2 SNEGSKA (reference sequence). Trimming removed 2 bases from V and 2 bases from J; junction bases left unmatched: 3. The CDR3 is 13 residues long. The DNA for the CDR3 is TGCAGTGCTAGACAGGGGGAACCCTACGAGCAGTACTTC. This translates into CSARQGEPYEQYF.

The chain recombines TRBV11-1 with TRBJ2-1; maybe TRBD2 (7 bases). V shed 3 bases and J shed 3 bases, with 15 bases lying between them. This CDR3 comprises 16 residues. The germline gives CDR1 SGHAT, CDR2 FQDESV (reference sequence). The CDR3 DNA reads as TGTGCCAGCAGCTTCTGGGGGCGGGGGCGCTACAATGAGCAGTTCTTC. Its translation: CASSFWGRGRYNEQFF.

The chain recombines TRBV25-1 with TRBJ2-7, with D hard to call. Deletions cut 4 bases from V and 4 bases from J, with 11 bases between. Germline V gene data show CDR1 as MGHDK and CDR2 as SYGVNS. CDR3 length: 13 amino acids. The CDR3: CASSAPARYEQYF. The CDR3 DNA sequence: TGTGCCAGCAGTGCCCCGGCACGGTACGAGCAGTACTTC.

In its sample, this clonotype was seen once. The chain carries TRBV30 and TRBJ1-1; no clear D gene. The CDR3 is 16 amino acids. V was trimmed by 2 bases and J by 4 bases, leaving 20 bases between them. The germline V gene encodes CDR1 GTSNPN and CDR2 SVGIG (reference sequence). The CDR3 DNA reads TGTGCCTGGAGTACCCAATCGGGAAGCGAGGGCACTGAAGCTTTCTTT. Protein product: CAWSTQSGSEGTEAFF.

The chain combines TRBV2 with TRBJ1-1; D is unresolved. This CDR3 contains 12 residues. The V end was cut by 6 bases, the J end by 1 base, with 6 bases between. Germline loops: CDR1 SNHLY, CDR2 FYNNEI. The CDR3 DNA is TGTGCCAGCAGGCAGGCGAACACTGAAGCTTTCTTT. Residues: CASRQANTEAFF. The entire variable domain, with the rest obtained from reference TRBV2 and TRBJ1-1, is as follows: EPEVTQTPSHQVTQMGQEVILRCVPISNHLYFYWYRQILGQKVEFLVSFYNNEISEKSEIFDDQFSVERPDGSNFTLKIRSTKLEDSAMYFCASRQANTEAFFGQGTRLTVV.